This T cell receptor (beta chain) was recovered during a study of blood T cell repertoires in COVID-19 (dated by TCRdb to 2019 to 2021). Turning to the overall study: The collaborator samples originated in the United States, Italy and Spain and spanned the acute and convalescent phases of COVID-19. Samples were obtained from the ongoing ImmuneRACE study (first 160 participants) and from some 1,200 subjects provided by 6 global collaborators. A freely available public database, intended as a resource for researchers studying the immune response to SARS-CoV-2, is where the repertoires were released. The material from the prospective study consisted of cDNA or gDNA derived from T cells, B-cell-depleted T cells, or PBMCs. Sample metadata almost always included a de-identified subject ID, COVID-19 status, age in years and sex. Subjects who had been exposed to COVID-19, were actively infected with it, or had recovered from it provided the deeply sampled blood TCRbeta repertoires that made up the dataset. Where available, HLA class I and class II types were obtained from metadata supplied by the sample provider rather than from assay-based typing.

Enrolling through a virtual design, the prospective study's participants ranged in age from roughly 18 to 95 years and lived across approximately 25 United States geographic areas. Cohort assignment in the prospective study relied on participant-reported clinical history from a screening survey and a study questionnaire. For ImmuneRACE Cohort 3, a participant was defined as recovered based on two consecutive negative NP/OP PCR tests, clearance by a healthcare professional, or resolution of symptoms. Each participant in the prospective study had whole blood, serum and a nasopharyngeal or oropharyngeal swab collected by mobile phlebotomists. Over a roughly 2-month period, participants in the prospective study had the option of providing additional blood draws and questionnaires. Before DNA extraction, blood samples from the prospective study were shipped at room temperature or frozen. CDR1 and CDR2 (LGHDT, YNNKEL) derive from the germline V gene (reference sequence). V sheds 1 base and J sheds 7 bases, leaving 7 bases between their ends. The CDR3 goes from the cysteine to the phenylalanine over 13 residues. The only DNA kept is the CDR3, 39 bases in frame from the first base.

Comments on this clone: Its recognized antigen is unknown. No clone much larger than this one lies a single base away; base qualities are absent.

TCRbeta CDR3 regions were amplified from genomic DNA using the immunoSEQ Assay, a bias-controlled multiplex PCR. The published analysis was carried out like this. The number of nucleated cells in each sample was estimated from the amplification of reference gene primers within the assay. To quantify the absolute abundance of each unique TCRbeta CDR3 rearrangement, sequence reads were collapsed and filtered. For each sample, productive Simpson clonality was calculated as the square root of Simpson's diversity index over productive rearrangements. In its TCRdb copy, this immuneACCESS table keeps in-frame sequences only and misses some clones. Where compared with another copy, unresolved V genes explain less than half of these, and the others have no known cause. V and J calls and clone size come straight from that table; D and trimming were deduced from the DNA. For this sample the table gives under 300,000 clones, of which approximately 83% were detected only once. The top ten constitute around 2% of the sample.

On the study overall, not on this receptor specifically: The quantity of clinical and demographic metadata differed by source and by participant and was supplied without curation.

The sample consisted of PBMCs or T cells enriched from blood (not recorded which). The rearranged chain carries TRBV3-1 (or the pseudogene TRBV3-2) and TRBJ2-2; the D gene is not confidently resolved. The clonotype originates from a woman in her 50s who had recovered from COVID-19. The DNA reads as follows: TGTGCCAGCAGCCAAGGGTTAGTCGGGGAGCTGTTTTTT. Translated, it gives CASSQGLVGELFF.